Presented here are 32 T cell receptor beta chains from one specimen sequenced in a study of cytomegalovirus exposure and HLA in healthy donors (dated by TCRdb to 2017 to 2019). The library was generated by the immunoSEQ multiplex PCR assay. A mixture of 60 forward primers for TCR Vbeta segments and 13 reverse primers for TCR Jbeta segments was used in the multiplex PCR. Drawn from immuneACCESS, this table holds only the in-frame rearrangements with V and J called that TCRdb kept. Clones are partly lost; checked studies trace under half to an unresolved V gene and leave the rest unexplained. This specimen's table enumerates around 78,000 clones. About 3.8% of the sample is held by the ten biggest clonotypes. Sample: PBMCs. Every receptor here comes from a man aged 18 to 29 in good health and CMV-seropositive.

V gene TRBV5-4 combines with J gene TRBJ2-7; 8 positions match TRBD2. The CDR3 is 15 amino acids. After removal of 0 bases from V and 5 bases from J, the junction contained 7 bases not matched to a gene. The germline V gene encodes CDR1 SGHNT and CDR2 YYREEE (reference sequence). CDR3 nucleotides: TGTGCCAGCAGCTTGGCCCCTATCGGGGGGGACGAGCAGTACTTC. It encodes CASSLAPIGGDEQYF. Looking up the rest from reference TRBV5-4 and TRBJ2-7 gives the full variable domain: ETGVTQSPTHLIKTRGQQVTLRCSSQSGHNTVSWYQQALGQGPQFIFQYYREEENGRGNFPPRFSGLQFPNYSSELNVNALELDDSALYLCASSLAPIGGDEQYFGPGTRLTVT.

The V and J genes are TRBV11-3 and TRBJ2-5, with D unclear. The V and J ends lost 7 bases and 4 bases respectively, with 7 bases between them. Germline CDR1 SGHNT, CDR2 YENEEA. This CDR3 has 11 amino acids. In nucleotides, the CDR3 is TGTGCCAGCAAGCTGCGAGAGACCCAGTACTTC. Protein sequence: CASKLRETQYF.

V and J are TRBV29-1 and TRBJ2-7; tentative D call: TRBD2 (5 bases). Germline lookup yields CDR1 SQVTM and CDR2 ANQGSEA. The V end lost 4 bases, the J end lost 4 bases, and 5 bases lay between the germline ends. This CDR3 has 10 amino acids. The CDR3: CSVGEYEQYF. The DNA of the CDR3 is TGCAGCGTTGGGGAGTACGAGCAGTACTTC.

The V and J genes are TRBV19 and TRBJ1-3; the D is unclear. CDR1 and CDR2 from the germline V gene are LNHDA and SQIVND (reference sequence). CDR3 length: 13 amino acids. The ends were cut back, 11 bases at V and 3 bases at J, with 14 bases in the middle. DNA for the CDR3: TGTGCCTCATCAATGGGAGGTGGAAACACCATATATTTT. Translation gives CASSMGGGNTIYF.

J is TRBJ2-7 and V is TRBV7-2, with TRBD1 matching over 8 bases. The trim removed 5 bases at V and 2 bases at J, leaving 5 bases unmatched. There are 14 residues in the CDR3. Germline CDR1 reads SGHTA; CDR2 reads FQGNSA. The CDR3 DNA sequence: TGTGCCAGCAGCCCCTTGGGACAGGCCTACGAGCAGTACTTC. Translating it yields CASSPLGQAYEQYF.

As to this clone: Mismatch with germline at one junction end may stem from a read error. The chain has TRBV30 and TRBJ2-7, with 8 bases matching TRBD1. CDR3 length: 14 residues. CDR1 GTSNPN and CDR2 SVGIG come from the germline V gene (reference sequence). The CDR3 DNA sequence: TGTGCCTGGAGTACAGGGACAGGCTCCCACGAGCAGTACTTC. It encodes CAWSTGTGSHEQYF.

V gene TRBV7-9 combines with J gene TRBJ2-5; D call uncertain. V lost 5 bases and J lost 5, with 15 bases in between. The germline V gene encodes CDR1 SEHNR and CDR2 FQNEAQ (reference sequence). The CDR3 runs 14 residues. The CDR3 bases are TGTGCCAGCAGCCCGCAACAGAGTGGGGAGACCCAGTACTTC. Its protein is CASSPQQSGETQYF.

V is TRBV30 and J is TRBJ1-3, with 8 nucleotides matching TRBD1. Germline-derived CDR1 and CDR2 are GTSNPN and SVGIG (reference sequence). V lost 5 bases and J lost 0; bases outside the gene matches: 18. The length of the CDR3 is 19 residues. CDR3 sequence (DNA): TGTGCCTGGGCCCTCCGGGCAGGGGGCCCCCTTTTCTCTGGAAACACCATATATTTT. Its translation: CAWALRAGGPLFSGNTIYF.

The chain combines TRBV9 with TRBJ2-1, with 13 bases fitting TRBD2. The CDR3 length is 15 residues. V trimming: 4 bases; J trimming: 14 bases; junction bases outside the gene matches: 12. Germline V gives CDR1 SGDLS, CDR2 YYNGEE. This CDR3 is CASSTSGTSGKGEFF. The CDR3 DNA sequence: TGTGCCAGCAGCACCTCCGGGACTAGCGGGAAAGGGGAGTTCTTC.

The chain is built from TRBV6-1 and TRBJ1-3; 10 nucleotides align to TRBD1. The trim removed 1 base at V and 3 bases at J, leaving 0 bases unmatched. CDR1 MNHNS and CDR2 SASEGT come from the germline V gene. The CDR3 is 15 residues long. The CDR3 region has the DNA TGTGCCAGCAGTGAAGGGACAGGGGGTGGAAACACCATATATTTT. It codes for CASSEGTGGGNTIYF.

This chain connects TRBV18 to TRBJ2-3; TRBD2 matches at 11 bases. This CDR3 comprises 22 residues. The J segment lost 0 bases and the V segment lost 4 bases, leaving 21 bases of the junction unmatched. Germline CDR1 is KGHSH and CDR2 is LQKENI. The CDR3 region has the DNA TGTGCCAGCTCACTCAATGGAGGTCCGACTAGCGGGGACAACCTTAGCACAGATACGCAGTATTTT. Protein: CASSLNGGPTSGDNLSTDTQYF.

CDR3 in amino acids: CASSPIGGANTEAFF. CDR3 nucleotide sequence: TGTGCCAGCTCACCAATAGGGGGGGCGAACACTGAAGCTTTCTTT. V is TRBV18 and J is TRBJ1-1, with a possible D match to TRBD1 (6 bases). Germline CDR1 and CDR2: KGHSH and LQKENI. Trimming shortened V by 2 bases and J by 1 base, and 11 bases separated the two germline ends. The CDR3 is made up of 15 amino acids.

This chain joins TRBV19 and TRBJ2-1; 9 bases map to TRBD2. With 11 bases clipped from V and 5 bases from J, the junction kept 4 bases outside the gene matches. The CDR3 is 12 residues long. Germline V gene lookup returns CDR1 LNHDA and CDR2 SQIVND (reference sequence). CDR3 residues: CACGGADNEQFF. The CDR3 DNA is TGTGCCTGCGGGGGGGCCGACAATGAGCAGTTCTTC.

The CDR3 DNA sequence: TGTGCCAGCAGCCGACAGAATAATTCACCCCTCCACTTT. Encoded protein: CASSRQNNSPLHF. This chain connects TRBV7-7 to TRBJ1-6; TRBD1 is a possible D gene (5 bases). The CDR3 has 13 residues. Trimming cost V 5 bases and J 5 bases, with 7 bases left between them. Germline V lookup: CDR1 SSHAT, CDR2 FNYEAQ (reference sequence).

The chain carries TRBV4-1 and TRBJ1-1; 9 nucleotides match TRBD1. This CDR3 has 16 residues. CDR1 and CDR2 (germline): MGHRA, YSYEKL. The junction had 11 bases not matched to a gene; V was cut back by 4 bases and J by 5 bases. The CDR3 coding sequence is TGCGCCAGCAGCCTTAGGACAGGGGATATCAGGACTGAAGCTTTCTTT. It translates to CASSLRTGDIRTEAFF.

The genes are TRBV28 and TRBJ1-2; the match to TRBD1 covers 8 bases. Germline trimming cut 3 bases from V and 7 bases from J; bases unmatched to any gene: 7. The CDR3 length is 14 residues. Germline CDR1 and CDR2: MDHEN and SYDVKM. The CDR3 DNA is TGTGCCAGCAGTTTGCCAGGGGGCGTCGGTGGCTACACCTTC. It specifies CASSLPGGVGGYTF.

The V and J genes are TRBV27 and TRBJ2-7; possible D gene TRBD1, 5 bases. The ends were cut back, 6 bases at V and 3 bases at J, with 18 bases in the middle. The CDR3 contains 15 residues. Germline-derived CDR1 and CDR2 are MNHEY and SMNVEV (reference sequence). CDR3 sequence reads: CASRQGSYYYYEQYF. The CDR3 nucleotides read TGTGCCAGCAGGCAGGGAAGCTATTACTACTACGAGCAGTACTTC.

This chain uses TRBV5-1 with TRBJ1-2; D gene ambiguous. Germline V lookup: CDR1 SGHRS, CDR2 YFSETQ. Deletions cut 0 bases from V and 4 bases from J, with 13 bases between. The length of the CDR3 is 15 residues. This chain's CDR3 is CASSLATGSSYGYTF. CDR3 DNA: TGCGCCAGCAGCTTGGCGACCGGGTCGAGCTATGGCTACACCTTC.

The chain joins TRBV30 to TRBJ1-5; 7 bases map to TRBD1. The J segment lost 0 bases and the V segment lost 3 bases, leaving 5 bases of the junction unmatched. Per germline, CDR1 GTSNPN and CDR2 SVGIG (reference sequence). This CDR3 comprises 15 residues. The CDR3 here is CAWSGQAYSNQPQHF. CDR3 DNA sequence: TGTGCCTGGAGCGGACAGGCGTATAGCAATCAGCCCCAGCATTTT.

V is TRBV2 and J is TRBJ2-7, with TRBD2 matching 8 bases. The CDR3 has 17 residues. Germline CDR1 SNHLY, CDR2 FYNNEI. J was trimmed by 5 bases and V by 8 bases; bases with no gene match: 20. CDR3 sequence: CASSRKLGLDRSDEQYF. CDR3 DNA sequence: TGTGCCAGCTCTCGAAAACTGGGACTAGACCGGTCCGACGAGCAGTACTTC.

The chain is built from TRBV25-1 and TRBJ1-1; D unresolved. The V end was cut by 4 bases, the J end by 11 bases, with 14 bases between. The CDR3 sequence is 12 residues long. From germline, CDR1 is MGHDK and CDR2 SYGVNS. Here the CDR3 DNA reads TGTGCCAGCAGTGGACCGTCCCCGGGTGCTTTCTTT. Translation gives CASSGPSPGAFF.

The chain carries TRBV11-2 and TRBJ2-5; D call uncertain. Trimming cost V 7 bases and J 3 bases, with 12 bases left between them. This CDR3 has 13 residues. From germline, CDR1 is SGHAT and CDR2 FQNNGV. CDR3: CASTGLTKETQYF. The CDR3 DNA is TGTGCCAGCACTGGGCTTACAAAAGAGACCCAGTACTTC. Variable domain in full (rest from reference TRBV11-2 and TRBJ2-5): EAGVAQSPRYKIIEKRQSVAFWCNPISGHATLYWYQQILGQGPKLLIQFQNNGVVDDSQLPKDRFSAERLKGVDSTLKIQPAKLEDSAVYLCASTGLTKETQYFGPGTRLLVL.

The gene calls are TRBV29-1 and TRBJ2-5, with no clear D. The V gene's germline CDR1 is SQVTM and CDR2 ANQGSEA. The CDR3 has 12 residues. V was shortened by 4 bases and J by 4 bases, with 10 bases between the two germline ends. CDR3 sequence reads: CSVGLSGETQYF. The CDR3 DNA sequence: TGCAGCGTTGGCCTATCGGGAGAGACCCAGTACTTC.

The CDR3 region is CASSLLRAETQYF. For the CDR3, the DNA is TGTGCCAGCAGCTTACTGCGTGCAGAGACCCAGTACTTC. The V and J genes are TRBV7-3 and TRBJ2-5; D gene uncertain. The ends were cut back, 2 bases at V and 4 bases at J, with 8 bases in the middle. The CDR3 is made up of 13 amino acids. From germline, CDR1 is SGHTA and CDR2 FQGTGA. The variable domain in full, completed from reference TRBV7-3 and TRBJ2-5, reads GAGVSQTPSNKVTEKGKYVELRCDPISGHTALYWYRQSLGQGPEFLIYFQGTGAADDSGLPNDRFFAVRPEGSVSTLKIQRTERGDSAVYLCASSLLRAETQYFGPGTRLLVL.

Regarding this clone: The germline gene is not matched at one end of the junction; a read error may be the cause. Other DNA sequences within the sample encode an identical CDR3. The CDR3 DNA follows: TGCGCCAGTAAAGACAGGGGAAGGGCCACTGAAGCTTTCTTT. Its protein product is CASKDRGRATEAFF. The rearrangement joins TRBV19 to TRBJ1-1; 8 bases fit TRBD1. The CDR3 runs 14 residues. CDR1 and CDR2 (germline): LNHDA, SQIVND (reference sequence).

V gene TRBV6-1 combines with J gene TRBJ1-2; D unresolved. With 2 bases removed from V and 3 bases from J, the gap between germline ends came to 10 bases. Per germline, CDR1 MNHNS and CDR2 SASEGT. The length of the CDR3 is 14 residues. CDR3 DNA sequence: TGTGCCAGCAGTGAAAGAGGGCGGTACTATGGCTACACCTTC. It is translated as CASSERGRYYGYTF.

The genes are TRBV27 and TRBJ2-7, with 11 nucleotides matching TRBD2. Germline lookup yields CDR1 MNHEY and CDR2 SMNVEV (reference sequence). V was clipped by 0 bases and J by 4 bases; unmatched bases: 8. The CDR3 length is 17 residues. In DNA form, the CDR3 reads TGTGCCAGCAGTTTATCTTCCTTAGCGGGAGGGAGGTACGAGCAGTACTTC. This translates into CASSLSSLAGGRYEQYF.

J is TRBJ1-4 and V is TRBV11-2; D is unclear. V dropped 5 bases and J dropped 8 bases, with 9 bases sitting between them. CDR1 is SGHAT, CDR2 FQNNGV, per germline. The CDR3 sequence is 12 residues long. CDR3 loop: CASSRRREKLFF. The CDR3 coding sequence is TGTGCCAGCAGCCGCCGGCGGGAAAAACTGTTTTTT. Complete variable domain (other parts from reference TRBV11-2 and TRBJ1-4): EAGVAQSPRYKIIEKRQSVAFWCNPISGHATLYWYQQILGQGPKLLIQFQNNGVVDDSQLPKDRFSAERLKGVDSTLKIQPAKLEDSAVYLCASSRRREKLFFGSGTQLSVL.

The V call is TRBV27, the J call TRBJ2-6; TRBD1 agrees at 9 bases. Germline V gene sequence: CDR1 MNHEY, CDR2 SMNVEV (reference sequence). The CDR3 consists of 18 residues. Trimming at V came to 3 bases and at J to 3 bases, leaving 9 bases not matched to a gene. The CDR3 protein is CASSFTGGSVGGANVLTF. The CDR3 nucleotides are TGTGCCAGCAGTTTTACAGGGGGCAGTGTCGGTGGGGCCAACGTCCTGACTTTC. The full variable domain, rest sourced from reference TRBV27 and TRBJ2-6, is EAQVTQNPRYLITVTGKKLTVTCSQNMNHEYMSWYRQDPGLGLRQIYYSMNVEVTDKGDVPEGYKVSRKEKRNFPLILESPSPNQTSLYFCASSFTGGSVGGANVLTFGAGSRLTVL.

The CDR3 is CASSPRDRATNEKLFF. As DNA, the CDR3 is TGCGCCAGCAGCCCCCGGGACAGAGCAACTAATGAAAAACTGTTTTTT. The chain links TRBV5-1 to TRBJ1-4; TRBD1 matches at 7 bases. The germline V gene has CDR1 SGHRS and CDR2 YFSETQ. The CDR3 has 16 residues. The J segment lost 0 bases and the V segment lost 4 bases, leaving 6 bases of the junction unmatched. Drawing the rest from reference TRBV5-1 and TRBJ1-4, the complete variable domain is KAGVTQTPRYLIKTRGQQVTLSCSPISGHRSVSWYQQTPGQGLQFLFEYFSETQRNKGNFPGRFSGRQFSNSRSEMNVSTLELGDSALYLCASSPRDRATNEKLFFGSGTQLSVL.

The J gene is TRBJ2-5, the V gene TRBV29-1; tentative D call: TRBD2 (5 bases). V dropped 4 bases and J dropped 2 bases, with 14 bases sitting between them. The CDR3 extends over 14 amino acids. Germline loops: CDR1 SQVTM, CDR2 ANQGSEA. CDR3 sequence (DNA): TGCAGCGTTGTGCCCAGGAGAGGGCAAGAGACCCAGTACTTC. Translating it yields CSVVPRRGQETQYF.

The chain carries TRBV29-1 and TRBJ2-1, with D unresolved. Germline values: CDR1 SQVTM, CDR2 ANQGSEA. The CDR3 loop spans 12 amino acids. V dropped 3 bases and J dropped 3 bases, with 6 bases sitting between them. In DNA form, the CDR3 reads TGCAGCGTTGATAACAACTACAATGAGCAGTTCTTC. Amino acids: CSVDNNYNEQFF.